The 10 T cell receptor beta chains below were found in one sample sequenced in a study of cytomegalovirus exposure and HLA in healthy donors. Only in-frame clones appear in the TCRdb table, and some are missing; sequencing was by immunoSEQ multiplex PCR. The repertoire holds 250,000 to 350,000 clones, roughly 87% seen once, with approximately 1.1% in the top ten. The sequencing sample was made of PBMCs. All receptors derive from a woman aged 30 to 39 in good health and CMV-seropositive.

The sample holds one count of this clone. The chain combines TRBV27 with TRBJ1-5; 8 nucleotides align to TRBD1. The germline CDR1 and CDR2 sequences are MNHEY and SMNVEV (reference sequence). Trimming cost V 5 bases and J 6 bases; bases outside gene matches: 9. This CDR3 region has 15 residues. CDR3 DNA sequence: TGTGCCAGCAGTCCTAAGACAGGGGTTCGTCAGCCCCAGCATTTT. Residues: CASSPKTGVRQPQHF.

The chain is built from TRBV28 and TRBJ2-1, with 9 bases identical to TRBD1. The CDR3 loop spans 15 amino acids. V shed 4 bases, J shed 8 bases, and the junction held 9 bases outside the gene matches. The V gene's germline CDR1 is MDHEN and CDR2 SYDVKM. CDR3 sequence (DNA): TGTGCCAGCAGTTCCTTAGGGGACAGGGTCGATGAGCAGTTCTTC. This sequence encodes CASSSLGDRVDEQFF.

The DNA of the CDR3 is TGTGCCAGCAGCCCGACAGGGATGGTTGAGCAGTTCTTC. It yields the protein CASSPTGMVEQFF. The chain carries TRBV6-5 and TRBJ2-1; 7 positions match TRBD1. The CDR3 consists of 13 residues. The germline V gene has CDR1 MNHEY and CDR2 SVGAGI. V gave up 6 bases and J gave up 9 bases; unmatched junction bases: 8.

The chain carries TRBV7-2 and TRBJ2-1, with D possibly being TRBD1 (6 bases). This CDR3 spans 14 amino acids. Germline V gives CDR1 SGHTA, CDR2 FQGNSA. Trimming cost V 1 base and J 4 bases, with 8 bases left between them. CDR3 sequence: CASSLGQDYNEQFF. Here the CDR3 DNA reads TGTGCCAGCAGCTTAGGACAGGATTACAATGAGCAGTTCTTC.

This chain connects TRBV28 to TRBJ2-7; D not certain. Germline lookup yields CDR1 MDHEN and CDR2 SYDVKM. The CDR3 loop spans 10 amino acids. Trimming removed 7 bases at V and 4 bases at J, with 5 bases between. CDR3 loop: CASKSYEQYF. The CDR3, as DNA: TGTGCCAGCAAGTCTTACGAGCAGTACTTC.

This clone has a handful of counts. V and J are TRBV4-3 and TRBJ1-5; 7 nucleotides match TRBD1. Germline values: CDR1 LGHNA, CDR2 YSLEER. This CDR3 contains 15 residues. V shed 4 bases and J 8 bases; nucleotides not matched to a gene: 11. For the CDR3, the DNA is TGCGCCAGCAGCCTCGGTGTAGGGGGCATGGAGCCCCAGCATTTT. Its protein product is CASSLGVGGMEPQHF.

The chain is built from TRBV7-9 and TRBJ1-2; TRBD1 matches 8 bases. This CDR3 region has 16 residues. The junction had 12 bases not matched to a gene; V was cut back by 5 bases and J by 4 bases. CDR1 is SEHNR and CDR2 is FQNEAQ in the germline V gene (reference sequence). This chain's CDR3 is CASSRLGGQESYGYTF. In DNA, the CDR3 is TGTGCCAGCAGCCGCCTTGGGGGACAGGAATCCTATGGCTACACCTTC.

This rearrangement joins TRBV18 to TRBJ1-1; 7 bases fit TRBD1. The germline V gene encodes CDR1 KGHSH and CDR2 LQKENI. V lost 2 bases to trimming and J lost 0 bases; unmatched junction nucleotides: 3. The CDR3 contains 15 residues. For the CDR3, the DNA is TGTGCCAGCTCACCAGATGGACAGGTGAACACTGAAGCTTTCTTT. As protein: CASSPDGQVNTEAFF. Using reference TRBV18 and TRBJ1-1 for the parts outside the CDR3, the full variable domain is NAGVMQNPRHLVRRRGQEARLRCSPMKGHSHVYWYRQLPEEGLKFMVYLQKENIIDESGMPKERFSAEFPKEGPSILRIQQVVRGDSAAYFCASSPDGQVNTEAFFGQGTRLTVV.

This sequence joins TRBV30 and TRBJ2-5, with D tentatively TRBD1 (5 bases). The CDR3 runs to 14 residues. With 3 bases removed from V and 4 bases from J, the gap between germline ends came to 15 bases. Germline V CDR1 and CDR2: GTSNPN, SVGIG (reference sequence). CDR3 DNA sequence: TGTGCCTGGAGAAAAAGGGGTAGGGGAGAGACCCAGTACTTC. Protein sequence: CAWRKRGRGETQYF.

V is TRBV4-2 and J is TRBJ1-1, with D possibly being TRBD1 (5 bases). This CDR3 is 14 amino acids long. The V end was cut by 4 bases, the J end by 0 bases, with 9 bases between. Per germline, CDR1 LGHNA and CDR2 YNFKEQ. The CDR3, as DNA: TGTGCCAGCAGCCTCCAGGGTTTGAACACTGAAGCTTTCTTT. Encoded protein: CASSLQGLNTEAFF.